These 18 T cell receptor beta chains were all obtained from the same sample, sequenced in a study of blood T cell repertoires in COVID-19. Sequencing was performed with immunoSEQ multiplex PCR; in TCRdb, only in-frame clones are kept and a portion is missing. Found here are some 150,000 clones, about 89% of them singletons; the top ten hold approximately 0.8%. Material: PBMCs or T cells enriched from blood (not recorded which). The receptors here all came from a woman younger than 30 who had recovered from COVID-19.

CDR3: CASSIDWPSGRGAYEQYF. The CDR3 coding sequence is TGTGCCAGTAGTATAGATTGGCCTAGCGGAAGGGGGGCCTACGAGCAGTACTTC. The chain is built from TRBV19 and TRBJ2-7; D is possibly TRBD2 (7 bases). This CDR3 spans 18 amino acids. Germline V CDR1 and CDR2: LNHDA, SQIVND (reference sequence). With 0 bases removed from V and 2 bases from J, the gap between germline ends came to 20 bases.

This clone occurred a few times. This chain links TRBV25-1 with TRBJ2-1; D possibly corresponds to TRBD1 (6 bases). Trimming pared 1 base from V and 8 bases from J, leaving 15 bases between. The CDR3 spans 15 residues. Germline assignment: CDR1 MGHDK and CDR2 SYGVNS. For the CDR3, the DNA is TGTGCCAGCAGTGAATTGGGGGCGAGGGATTATGAGCAGTTCTTC. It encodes CASSELGARDYEQFF.

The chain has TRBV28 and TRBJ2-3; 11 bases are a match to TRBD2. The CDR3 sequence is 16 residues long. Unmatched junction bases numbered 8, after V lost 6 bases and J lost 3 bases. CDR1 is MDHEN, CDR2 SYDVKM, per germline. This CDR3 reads CASSPLAGVETDTQYF. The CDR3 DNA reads TGTGCCAGCAGCCCACTAGCGGGAGTTGAGACAGATACGCAGTATTTT.

The CDR3 is CASSPRDRGLFYGYTF. In nucleotides, the CDR3 is TGTGCCAGCAGCCCCCGGGACAGGGGGCTTTTTTATGGCTACACCTTC. The chain carries TRBV28 and TRBJ1-2; 12 bases are a match to TRBD1. After removal of 6 bases from V and 5 bases from J, the junction contained 10 bases not matched to a gene. The CDR3 is 16 amino acids. Germline values: CDR1 MDHEN, CDR2 SYDVKM.

The CDR3 DNA is TGCGCCAGCAGCCTCATAGCGGGACTGAAGGCCTACAATGAGCAGTTCTTC. Translated: CASSLIAGLKAYNEQFF. This chain uses TRBV5-1 with TRBJ2-1; 8 bases are shared with TRBD2. Unmatched junction bases numbered 11, after V lost 4 bases and J lost 2 bases. The CDR3 contains 17 residues. Germline loops: CDR1 SGHRS, CDR2 YFSETQ.

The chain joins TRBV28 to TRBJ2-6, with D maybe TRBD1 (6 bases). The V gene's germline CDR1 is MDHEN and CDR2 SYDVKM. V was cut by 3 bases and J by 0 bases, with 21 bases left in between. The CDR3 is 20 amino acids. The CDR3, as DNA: TGTGCCAGCAGTTTCCCTACGTGGGGGACACCTCACTCTGGGGCCAACGTCCTGACTTTC. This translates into CASSFPTWGTPHSGANVLTF.

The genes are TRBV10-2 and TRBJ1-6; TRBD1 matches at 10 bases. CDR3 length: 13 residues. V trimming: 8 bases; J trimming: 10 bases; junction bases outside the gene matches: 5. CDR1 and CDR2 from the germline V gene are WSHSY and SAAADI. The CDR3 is CASRDRGDSPLHF. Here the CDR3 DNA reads TGCGCCAGCCGGGACAGGGGCGACTCACCCCTCCACTTT.

This CDR3 reads CSVGDREYEQYF. In nucleotides, the CDR3 is TGCAGCGTGGGGGACAGGGAATACGAGCAGTACTTC. The rearrangement joins TRBV29-1 to TRBJ2-7; TRBD1 aligns across 9 bases. V lost 6 bases to trimming and J lost 4 bases; unmatched junction nucleotides: 4. Germline lookup yields CDR1 SQVTM and CDR2 ANQGSEA. The CDR3 is 12 residues long.

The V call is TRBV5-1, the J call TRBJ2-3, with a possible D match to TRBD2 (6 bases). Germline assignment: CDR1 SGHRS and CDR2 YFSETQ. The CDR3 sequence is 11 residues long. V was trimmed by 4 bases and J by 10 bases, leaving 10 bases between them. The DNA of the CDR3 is TGCGCCAGCAGCGCCGGGGAGGCGCAGTATTTT. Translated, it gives CASSAGEAQYF.

Here the CDR3 reads CASLSQGVNTEAFF. The CDR3 DNA reads as TGTGCCAGCTTGTCTCAGGGCGTGAACACTGAAGCTTTCTTT. The chain joins TRBV5-6 to TRBJ1-1; D is possibly TRBD1 (5 bases). The V end was cut by 7 bases, the J end by 0 bases, with 13 bases between. From germline, CDR1 is SGHDT and CDR2 YYEEEE. The CDR3 length is 14 residues.

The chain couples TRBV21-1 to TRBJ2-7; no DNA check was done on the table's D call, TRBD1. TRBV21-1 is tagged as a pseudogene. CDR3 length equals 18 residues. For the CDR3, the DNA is TGTGCCAGCAGCAGACCGGGACAGGGGGCTACTCTAACCTACGAGCAGTACTTC. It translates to CASSRPGQGATLTYEQYF.

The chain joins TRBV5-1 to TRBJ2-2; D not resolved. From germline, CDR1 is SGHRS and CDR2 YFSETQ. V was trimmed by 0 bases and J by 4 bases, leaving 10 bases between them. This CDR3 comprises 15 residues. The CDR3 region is CASSLDRGSTGELFF. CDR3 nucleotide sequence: TGCGCCAGCAGCTTGGATAGAGGAAGCACCGGGGAGCTGTTTTTT.

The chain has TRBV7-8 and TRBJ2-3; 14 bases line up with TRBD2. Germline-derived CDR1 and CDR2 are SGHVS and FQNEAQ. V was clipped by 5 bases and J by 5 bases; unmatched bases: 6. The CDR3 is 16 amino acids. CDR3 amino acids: CASSTRLAGGEDTQYF. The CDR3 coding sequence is TGTGCCAGCAGCACCCGACTAGCGGGAGGGGAAGATACGCAGTATTTT.

The CDR3, as DNA: TGCAGTGCCTCGTACAATGAGCAGTTCTTC. This translates into CSASYNEQFF. The chain links TRBV20-1 to TRBJ2-1; D not resolved. Per germline, CDR1 DFQATT and CDR2 SNEGSKA (reference sequence). This CDR3 has 10 residues. Trimming took 6 bases from V and 4 from J, leaving 4 bases between them.

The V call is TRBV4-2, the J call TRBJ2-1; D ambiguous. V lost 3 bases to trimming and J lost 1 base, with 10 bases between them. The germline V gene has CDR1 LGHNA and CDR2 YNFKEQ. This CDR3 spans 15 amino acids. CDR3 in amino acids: CASSHPTSSYNEQFF. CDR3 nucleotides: TGTGCCAGCAGCCACCCCACATCATCCTACAATGAGCAGTTCTTC.

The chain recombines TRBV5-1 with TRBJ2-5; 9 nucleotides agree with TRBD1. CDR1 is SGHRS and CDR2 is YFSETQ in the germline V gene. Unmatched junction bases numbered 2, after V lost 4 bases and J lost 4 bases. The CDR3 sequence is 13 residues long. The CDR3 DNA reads TGCGCCAGCAGCCGACAGGGGGGAGAGACCCAGTACTTC. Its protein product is CASSRQGGETQYF.

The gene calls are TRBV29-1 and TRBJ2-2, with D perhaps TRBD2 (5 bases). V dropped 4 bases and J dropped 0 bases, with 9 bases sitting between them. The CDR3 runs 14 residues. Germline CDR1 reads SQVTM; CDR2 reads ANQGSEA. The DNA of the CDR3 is TGCAGCGTTGGTGGAGGTCCGAACACCGGGGAGCTGTTTTTT. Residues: CSVGGGPNTGELFF.

The CDR3 sequence is CASSDPGTARNEQFF. CDR3 DNA: TGTGCCAGCAGCGACCCCGGGACAGCCCGCAATGAGCAGTTCTTC. This chain joins TRBV7-3 and TRBJ2-1; 7 bases line up with TRBD1. Germline CDR1 reads SGHTA; CDR2 reads FQGTGA. The V segment lost 5 bases and the J segment 6 bases; nucleotides outside the gene matches: 10. CDR3 size: 15 residues.